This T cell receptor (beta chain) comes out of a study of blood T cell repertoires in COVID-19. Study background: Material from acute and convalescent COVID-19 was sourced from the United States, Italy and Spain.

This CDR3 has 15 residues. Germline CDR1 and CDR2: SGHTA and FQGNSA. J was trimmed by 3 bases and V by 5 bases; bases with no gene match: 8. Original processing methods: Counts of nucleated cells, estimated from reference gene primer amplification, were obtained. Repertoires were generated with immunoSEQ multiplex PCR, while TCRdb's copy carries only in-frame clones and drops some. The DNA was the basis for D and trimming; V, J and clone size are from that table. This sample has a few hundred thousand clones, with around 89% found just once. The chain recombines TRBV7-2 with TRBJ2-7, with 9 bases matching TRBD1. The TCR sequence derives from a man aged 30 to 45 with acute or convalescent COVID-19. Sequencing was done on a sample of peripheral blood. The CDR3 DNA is TGTGCCAGCAGCCCCGCCGGACAGGGGAACTACGAGCAGTACTTC. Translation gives CASSPAGQGNYEQYF.